The entry below gives a single T cell receptor (beta chain) sequence along with its context. What it binds is unknown. Sequencing was performed with immunoSEQ multiplex PCR; in TCRdb, only in-frame clones are kept and a portion is missing. Found here are about 130,000 clones, 92% of them singletons; the top ten hold around 0.19%. V was cut by 2 bases and J by 0 bases, with 12 bases left in between. Per germline, CDR1 SGHDT and CDR2 YYEEEE. The CDR3 covers 16 residues. The sample comes from a study of graft-versus-host responses after intestinal transplantation. Across the study: Anti-thymocyte globulin induction was given to all recipients, followed by tacrolimus and steroids for around 3 years. The study, taken as a whole, reports: The presence of high graft-versus-host to host-versus-graft clonal ratios in allografts characterized patients with graft-donor T cell macrochimerism. Researchers found GvH clones in recipient marrow, and some showed up first in ileum or blood. Early post-transplant HvG declines tracked with peak circulating GvH clone levels.

The sequences come from unstimulated CD4+ T cells sorted from spleen or lymph node cells, collected before intestinal transplant. The rearrangement links TRBV5-6 to TRBJ1-5; D not certain. The sequence came from a human donor who received an intestinal transplant. The DNA for the CDR3 is TGTGCCAGCAGCTTAAAACAAGGAAATAGCAATCAGCCCCAGCATTTT. This codes for CASSLKQGNSNQPQHF.